The next 12 T cell receptor beta chains were all read from a single sample in a study of regulatory dendritic cells for organ transplantation. Assay: immunoSEQ multiplex PCR; the TCRdb copy retains only in-frame clones and omits some. The top ten hold approximately 0.094% of the sample, which has 25,000 or so clones, roughly 80% seen once. Sequencing used naive CD4+ T cells from blood. Subset given: CD45RA+ naive T cells. These receptors all stem from a human donor in good health.

This clone was found a few times. The chain employs TRBV11-2 and TRBJ1-2, with D perhaps TRBD1 (5 bases). V dropped 4 bases and J dropped 1 base, with 13 bases sitting between them. In germline, CDR1 is SGHAT, CDR2 FQNNGV. This CDR3 spans 15 amino acids. The CDR3: CASSSRQRFNYGYTF. In DNA, the CDR3 is TGTGCCAGCAGCTCTAGACAGCGCTTTAACTATGGCTACACCTTC.

The chain links TRBV11-2 to TRBJ2-7; 9 bases match TRBD1. V was pared by 6 bases and J by 6 bases, with 12 bases of the junction left unmatched. CDR3 size: 15 residues. Germline CDR1 SGHAT, CDR2 FQNNGV. The CDR3 nucleotides are TGTGCCAGCAGAAAATGGGGACAGGGAAGACTCGAGCAGTACTTC. Translated: CASRKWGQGRLEQYF.

The chain recombines TRBV5-5 with TRBJ1-2, with D tentatively TRBD1 (6 bases). CDR3 length equals 14 residues. Trimming stripped 7 bases from V and 8 bases from J, with 21 bases between. From germline, CDR1 is SGHKS and CDR2 YYEKEE (reference sequence). CDR3 residues: CASGPRGQSWGYTF. The CDR3 bases are TGTGCCAGCGGCCCGAGGGGACAATCTTGGGGCTACACCTTC.

The chain is built from TRBV7-2 and TRBJ2-1, with TRBD1 matching 8 bases. Trimming removed 6 bases from V and 6 bases from J; junction bases left unmatched: 7. Germline V gene lookup returns CDR1 SGHTA and CDR2 FQGNSA. The CDR3 extends over 14 amino acids. CDR3 protein: CASRLTGVINEQFF. CDR3 nucleotide sequence: TGTGCCAGCAGACTGACAGGGGTAATCAATGAGCAGTTCTTC.

V and J are TRBV7-9 and TRBJ1-3; D is possibly TRBD1 (5 bases). The ends were cut back, 5 bases at V and 7 bases at J, with 21 bases in the middle. CDR1 and CDR2 (germline): SEHNR, FQNEAQ (reference sequence). The CDR3 is made up of 16 amino acids. The CDR3 coding sequence is TGTGCCAGCAGCCCCCAAGGGACTGGGGTGGGGAACACCATATATTTT. This translates into CASSPQGTGVGNTIYF.

The chain joins TRBV6-1 to TRBJ1-4; no reliable D call. Per the germline V gene, CDR1 is MNHNS and CDR2 is SASEGT. V lost 6 bases, J lost 6 bases, and 17 bases lay in between. The CDR3 consists of 15 residues. In DNA form, the CDR3 reads TGTGCCAGCAGGGGCATCAGGAGCGGGTATGAAAAACTGTTTTTT. Its protein is CASRGIRSGYEKLFF.

The chain recombines TRBV10-3 with TRBJ2-3; 12 bases agree with TRBD2. The trim removed 2 bases at V and 3 bases at J, leaving 6 bases unmatched. The CDR3 contains 17 residues. CDR1 ENHRY and CDR2 SYGVKD come from the germline V gene. The CDR3 protein is CAISEGTSGPRTDTQYF. CDR3 DNA: TGTGCCATCAGTGAGGGGACTAGCGGGCCCAGAACAGATACGCAGTATTTT.

The chain links TRBV4-2 to TRBJ2-1; D remains ambiguous. The V end lost 4 bases, the J end lost 0 bases, and 10 bases lay between the germline ends. Looked up from germline, CDR1 is LGHNA and CDR2 is YNFKEQ. The CDR3 totals 15 residues. The CDR3 loop is CASSPYGSSYNEQFF. CDR3 nucleotide sequence: TGTGCCAGCAGCCCGTACGGTAGCTCCTACAATGAGCAGTTCTTC.

The J gene is TRBJ1-5, the V gene TRBV5-1; D is undetermined. Germline V CDR1 and CDR2: SGHRS, YFSETQ. This CDR3 has 15 residues. The V end lost 0 bases, the J end lost 2 bases, and 9 bases lay between the germline ends. The CDR3 region has the DNA TGCGCCAGCAGCTTGGCCGGGGAGGGCAATCAGCCCCAGCATTTT. The encoded protein is CASSLAGEGNQPQHF.

To note about this clone: The junction departs from germline at one end; a sequencing error may be responsible. This CDR3 is also generated by other DNA sequences in the sample. The chain combines TRBV9 with TRBJ1-6, with D unresolved. The CDR3 sequence is 13 residues long. In germline, CDR1 is SGDLS, CDR2 YYNGEE. The CDR3 DNA sequence: TGCGCCAGCAGCGTAGAGGAGAATTCACCCCTCCACTTT. Its protein product is CASSVEENSPLHF. Based on the CDR3 plus reference TRBV9 and TRBJ1-6, the full variable domain is DSGVTQTPKHLITATGQRVTLRCSPRSGDLSVYWYQQSLDQGLQFLIQYYNGEERAKGNILERFSAQQFPDLHSELNLSSLELGDSALYFCASSVEENSPLHFGNGTRLTVT.

V and J are TRBV11-3 and TRBJ2-6, with D possibly matching TRBD2 (6 bases). Trimming cost V 4 bases and J 0 bases, with 7 bases left between them. Per germline, CDR1 SGHNT and CDR2 YENEEA. The CDR3 totals 15 residues. The CDR3 DNA follows: TGTGCCAGCAGCTGGGGGGTCTCTGGGGCCAACGTCCTGACTTTC. This codes for CASSWGVSGANVLTF.

This clone has just a few counts. This sequence joins TRBV11-3 and TRBJ1-4; possibly TRBD1 for D (5 bases). The germline V and J ends were trimmed by 1 base and 5 bases, with 11 bases remaining between them. The germline gives CDR1 SGHNT, CDR2 YENEEA. This CDR3 has 15 residues. The CDR3 nucleotides read TGTGCCAGCAGCTTAGGTGGGACTCAGAATGAAAAACTGTTTTTT. This codes for CASSLGGTQNEKLFF. Variable domain in full (rest from reference TRBV11-3 and TRBJ1-4): EAGVVQSPRYKIIEKKQPVAFWCNPISGHNTLYWYLQNLGQGPELLIRYENEEAVDDSQLPKDRFSAERLKGVDSTLKIQPAELGDSAVYLCASSLGGTQNEKLFFGSGTQLSVL.